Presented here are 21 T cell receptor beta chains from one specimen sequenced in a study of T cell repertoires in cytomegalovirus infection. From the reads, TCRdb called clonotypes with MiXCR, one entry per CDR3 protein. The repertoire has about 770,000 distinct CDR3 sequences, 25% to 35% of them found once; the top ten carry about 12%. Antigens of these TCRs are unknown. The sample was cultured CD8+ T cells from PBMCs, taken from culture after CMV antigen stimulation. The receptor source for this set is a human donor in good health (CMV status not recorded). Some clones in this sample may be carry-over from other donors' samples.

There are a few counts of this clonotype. The CDR3 region is CASSNGTRGFYEQYF. The DNA of the CDR3 is TGTGCCAGCAGCAATGGGACACGGGGCTTCTACGAGCAGTACTTC. The rearrangement joins TRBV7-8 to TRBJ2-7, with D maybe TRBD1 (6 bases). V lost 5 bases and J lost 3, with 17 bases in between. This CDR3 is 15 amino acids long. Germline values: CDR1 SGHVS, CDR2 FQNEAQ.

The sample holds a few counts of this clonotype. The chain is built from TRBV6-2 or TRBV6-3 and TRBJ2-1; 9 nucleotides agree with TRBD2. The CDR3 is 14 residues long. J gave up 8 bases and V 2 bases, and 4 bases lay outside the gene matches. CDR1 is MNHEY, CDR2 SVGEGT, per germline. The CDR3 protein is CASSYRASGDEQFF. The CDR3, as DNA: TGTGCCAGCAGTTACAGGGCTAGCGGGGATGAGCAGTTCTTC.

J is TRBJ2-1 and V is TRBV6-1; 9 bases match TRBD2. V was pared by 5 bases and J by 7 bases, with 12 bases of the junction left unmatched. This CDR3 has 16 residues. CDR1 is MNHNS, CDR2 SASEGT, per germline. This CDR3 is CASSYKSGGFMNEQFF. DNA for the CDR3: TGTGCCAGCAGTTATAAAAGCGGGGGGTTTATGAATGAGCAGTTCTTC.

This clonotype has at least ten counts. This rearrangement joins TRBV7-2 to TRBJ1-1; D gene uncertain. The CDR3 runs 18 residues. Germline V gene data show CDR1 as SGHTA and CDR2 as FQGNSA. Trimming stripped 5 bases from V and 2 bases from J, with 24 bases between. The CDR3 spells CASSPIPFARKPNTEAFF. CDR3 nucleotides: TGTGCCAGCAGCCCTATACCTTTCGCCCGGAAGCCAAACACTGAAGCTTTCTTT.

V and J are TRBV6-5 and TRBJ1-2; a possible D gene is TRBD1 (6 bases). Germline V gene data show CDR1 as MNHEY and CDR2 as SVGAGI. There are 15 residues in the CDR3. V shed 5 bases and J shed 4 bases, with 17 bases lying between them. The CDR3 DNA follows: TGTGCCAGCAGTACCTGGCGGGTAGGGGGCTATGGCTACACCTTC. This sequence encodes CASSTWRVGGYGYTF.

DNA for the CDR3: TGTGCCAGTACGTCGAGGGGCTCCCCCTATGGCTACACCTTC. This encodes CASTSRGSPYGYTF. The chain joins TRBV3-1 to TRBJ1-2; D might be TRBD1 (5 bases). V dropped 9 bases and J dropped 4 bases, with 18 bases sitting between them. There are 14 residues in the CDR3. Per the germline V gene, CDR1 is LGHDT and CDR2 is YNNKEL (reference sequence).

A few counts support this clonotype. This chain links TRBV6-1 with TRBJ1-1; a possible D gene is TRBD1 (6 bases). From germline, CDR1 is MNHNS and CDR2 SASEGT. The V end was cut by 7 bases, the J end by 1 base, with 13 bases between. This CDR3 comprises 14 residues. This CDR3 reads CASKKEGGNTEAFF. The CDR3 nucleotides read TGTGCCAGCAAAAAGGAGGGGGGGAACACTGAAGCTTTCTTT.

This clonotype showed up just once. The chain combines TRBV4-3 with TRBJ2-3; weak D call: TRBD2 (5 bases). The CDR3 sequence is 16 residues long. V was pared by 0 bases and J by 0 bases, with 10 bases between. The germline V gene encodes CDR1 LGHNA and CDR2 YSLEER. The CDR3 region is CASSQEEDFSTDTQYF. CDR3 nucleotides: TGCGCCAGCAGCCAAGAGGAGGACTTTAGCACAGATACGCAGTATTTT.

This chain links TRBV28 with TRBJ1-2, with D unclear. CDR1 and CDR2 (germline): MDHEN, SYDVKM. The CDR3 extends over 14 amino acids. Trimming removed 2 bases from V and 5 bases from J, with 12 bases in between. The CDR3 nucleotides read TGTGCCAGCAGTTTAGAGGTCGGGCCGTATGGCTACACCTTC. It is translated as CASSLEVGPYGYTF.

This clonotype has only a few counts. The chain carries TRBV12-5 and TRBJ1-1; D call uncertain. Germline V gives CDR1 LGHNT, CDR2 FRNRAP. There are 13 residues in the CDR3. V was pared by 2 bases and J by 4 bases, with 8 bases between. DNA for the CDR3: TGTGCTAGTGGTTTGAAGGACGGCACTGAAGCTTTCTTT. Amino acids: CASGLKDGTEAFF.

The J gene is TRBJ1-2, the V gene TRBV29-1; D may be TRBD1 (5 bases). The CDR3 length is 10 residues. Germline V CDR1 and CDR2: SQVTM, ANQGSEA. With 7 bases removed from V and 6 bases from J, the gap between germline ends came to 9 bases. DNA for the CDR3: TGCAGCGCTCCAGGGAATGGCTACACCTTC. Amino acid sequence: CSAPGNGYTF.

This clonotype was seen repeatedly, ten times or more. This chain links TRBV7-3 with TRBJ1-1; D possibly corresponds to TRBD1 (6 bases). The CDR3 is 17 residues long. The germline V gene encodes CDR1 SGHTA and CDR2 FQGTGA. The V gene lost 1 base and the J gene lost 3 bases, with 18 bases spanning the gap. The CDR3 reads CASSLNLMGGRDTEAFF. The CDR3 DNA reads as TGTGCCAGCAGCTTAAATCTGATGGGGGGCCGGGACACTGAAGCTTTCTTT.

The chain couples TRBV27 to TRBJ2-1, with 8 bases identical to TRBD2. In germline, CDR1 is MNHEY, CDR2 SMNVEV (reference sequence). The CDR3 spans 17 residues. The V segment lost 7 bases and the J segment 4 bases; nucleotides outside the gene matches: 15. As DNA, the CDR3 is TGTGCCAGCATCCTCCATCCCGGGGGGGCCAGTTACAATGAGCAGTTCTTC. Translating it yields CASILHPGGASYNEQFF.

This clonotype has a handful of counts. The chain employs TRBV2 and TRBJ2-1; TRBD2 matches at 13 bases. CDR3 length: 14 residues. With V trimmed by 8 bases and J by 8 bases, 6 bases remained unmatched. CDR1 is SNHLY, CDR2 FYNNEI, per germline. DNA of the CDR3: TGTGCCAGCTACGGGACTAGCGGGGACCATGAGCAGTTCTTC. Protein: CASYGTSGDHEQFF.

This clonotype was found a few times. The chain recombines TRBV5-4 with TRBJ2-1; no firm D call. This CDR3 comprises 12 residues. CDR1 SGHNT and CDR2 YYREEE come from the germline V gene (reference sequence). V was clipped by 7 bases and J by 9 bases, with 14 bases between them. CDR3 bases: TGTGCCAGCCCCGGGCCCGTAGGTGAGCAGTTCTTC. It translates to CASPGPVGEQFF.

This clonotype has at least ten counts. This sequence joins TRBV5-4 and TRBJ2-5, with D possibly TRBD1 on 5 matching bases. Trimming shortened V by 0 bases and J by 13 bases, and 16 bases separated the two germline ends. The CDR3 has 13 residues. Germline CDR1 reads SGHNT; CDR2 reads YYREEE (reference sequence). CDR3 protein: CASSLGEGAIRYF. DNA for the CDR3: TGTGCCAGCAGCTTGGGTGAAGGGGCGATTCGGTACTTC. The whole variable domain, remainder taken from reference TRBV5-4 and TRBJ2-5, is ETGVTQSPTHLIKTRGQQVTLRCSSQSGHNTVSWYQQALGQGPQFIFQYYREEENGRGNFPPRFSGLQFPNYSSELNVNALELDDSALYLCASSLGEGAIRYFGPGTRLLVL.

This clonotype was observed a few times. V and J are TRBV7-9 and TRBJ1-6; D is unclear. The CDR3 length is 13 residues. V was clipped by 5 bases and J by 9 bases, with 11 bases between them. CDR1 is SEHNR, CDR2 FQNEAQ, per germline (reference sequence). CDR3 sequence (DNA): TGTGCCAGCAGCCCCAGCCTGGGTTCACCCCTCCACTTT. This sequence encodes CASSPSLGSPLHF.

DNA for the CDR3: TGCGCCAGCAGCCAAGATCGCGGGACTAGCACAGATACGCAGTATTTT. This translates into CASSQDRGTSTDTQYF. The chain combines TRBV4-1 with TRBJ2-3; D is perhaps TRBD2 (6 bases). CDR1 and CDR2 (germline): MGHRA, YSYEKL. V was shortened by 0 bases and J by 0 bases, with 10 bases between the two germline ends. The length of the CDR3 is 16 residues.

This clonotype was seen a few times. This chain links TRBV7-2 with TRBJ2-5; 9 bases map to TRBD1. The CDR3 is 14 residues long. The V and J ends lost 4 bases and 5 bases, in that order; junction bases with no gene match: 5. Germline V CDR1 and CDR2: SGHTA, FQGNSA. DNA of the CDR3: TGTGCCAGCAGCTCCACAGGGGGCTTGGAGACCCAGTACTTC. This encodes CASSSTGGLETQYF.

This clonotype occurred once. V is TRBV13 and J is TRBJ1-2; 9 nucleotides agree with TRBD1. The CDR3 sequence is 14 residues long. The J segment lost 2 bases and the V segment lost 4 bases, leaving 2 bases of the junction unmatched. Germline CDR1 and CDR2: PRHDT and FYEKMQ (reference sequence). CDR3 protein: CASSSQGANYGYTF. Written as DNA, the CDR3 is TGTGCCAGCAGCTCACAGGGGGCGAACTATGGCTACACCTTC.

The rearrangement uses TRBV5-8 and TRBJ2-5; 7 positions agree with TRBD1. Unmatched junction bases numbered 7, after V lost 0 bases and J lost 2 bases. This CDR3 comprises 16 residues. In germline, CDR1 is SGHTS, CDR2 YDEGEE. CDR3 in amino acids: CASSLGTGADQETQYF. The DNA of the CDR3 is TGTGCCAGCAGCTTGGGGACAGGAGCAGATCAAGAGACCCAGTACTTC.